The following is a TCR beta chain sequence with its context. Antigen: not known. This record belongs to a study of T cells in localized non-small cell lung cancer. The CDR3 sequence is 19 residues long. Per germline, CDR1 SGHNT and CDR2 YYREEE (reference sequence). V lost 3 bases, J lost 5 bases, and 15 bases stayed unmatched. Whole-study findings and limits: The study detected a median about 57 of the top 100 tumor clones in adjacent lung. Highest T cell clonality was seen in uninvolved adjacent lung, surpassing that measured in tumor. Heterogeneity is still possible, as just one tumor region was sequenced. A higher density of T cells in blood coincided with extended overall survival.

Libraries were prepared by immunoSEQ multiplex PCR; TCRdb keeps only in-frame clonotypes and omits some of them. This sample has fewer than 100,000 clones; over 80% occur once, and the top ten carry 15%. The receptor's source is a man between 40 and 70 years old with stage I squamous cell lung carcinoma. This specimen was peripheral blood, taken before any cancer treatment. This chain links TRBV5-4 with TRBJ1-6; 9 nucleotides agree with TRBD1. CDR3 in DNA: TGTGCCAGCAGCTCCCCGGGGGGACAGGGAGGGGGCCATAATTCACCCCTCCACTTT. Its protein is CASSSPGGQGGGHNSPLHF.